The clone carrying this T cell receptor beta chain was detected ten times or more. Its antigen is not known. One entry per CDR3 protein results from TCRdb running MiXCR on the 5' RACE reads. The table shows 25,000 to 35,000 distinct CDR3 sequences, with around 12% occurring only once. The sample belongs to a study of T-cell memory formation after mild COVID-19. Regarding the study as a whole: Clones shrinking between day 15 and 85 showed a balanced CD4/CD8 split, and those that grew later tilted toward CD4+.

With V trimmed by 0 bases and J by 2 bases, 8 bases remained unmatched. There are 18 residues in the CDR3. Germline V gives CDR1 KGHSH, CDR2 LQKENI. Sample: PBMCs or a T cell subset sorted from them (not recorded which). V gene TRBV18 combines with J gene TRBJ2-7, with 12 positions matching TRBD2. This receptor was obtained from an adult woman who had mild COVID-19 (a few samples of this study predate the infection). Cell type and time point are not known. CDR3 sequence (DNA): TGTGCCAGCTCACCACCGGGACTAGCGGGTACACGAACCTACGAGCAGTACTTC. Encoded protein: CASSPPGLAGTRTYEQYF.